This T cell receptor beta chain was sequenced for a study of early T cells in non-severe SARS-CoV-2 infection. Study-wide context: Sequenced bulk RNA came from whole blood that was unsorted, and chains were unpaired. The study's findings and limits: Matching results from VDJdb favored anti-spike CD8 responses, leaving private and CD4 specificities undetected.

Individually, cDNA molecules had unique molecular identifiers attached to them. MiXCR, run by TCRdb on the 5' RACE reads, gives a single entry per CDR3 protein. The sample includes 25,000 to 30,000 distinct CDR3 sequences, under 6% of them seen just once. The germline gives CDR1 SGHRS, CDR2 YFSETQ. The CDR3 covers 14 residues. Trimming shortened V by 1 base and J by 6 bases, and 13 bases separated the two germline ends. In this sample, this clonotype turned up many times. Its target is not known. The receptor was isolated from an adult who was a healthcare worker with PCR-confirmed SARS-CoV-2 infection or an uninfected control (not recorded which). The chain recombines TRBV5-1 with TRBJ1-2; the D is unclear. The sequencing sample was made of whole blood. CDR3 DNA: TGCGCCAGCAGCTTGATGGGTTTAGAGGATGGCTACACCTTC. Amino acids: CASSLMGLEDGYTF.